This T cell receptor (beta chain) was sequenced in a study of cytomegalovirus exposure and HLA in healthy donors. The wider study: In a later analysis, it was reported that the 110 or so validation repertoires had been produced on the same platform as the 700 or so repertoires belonging to the first cohort.

Clones were read by immunoSEQ multiplex PCR, and TCRdb kept only the in-frame ones, dropping some. In the table there are some 170,000 clones, about 89% of which are singletons. Notes on the study in general: Cytomegalovirus status was reportedly diagnosed by the classifier with high sensitivity and specificity. Specificity for CMV antigens was confirmed in vitro for a few of the CMV-associated chains.

Comments on this clone: Its antigen is unidentified.

Germline CDR1 SGHVS, CDR2 FQNEAQ. After removal of 5 bases from V and 0 bases from J, the junction contained 14 bases not matched to a gene. This CDR3 region has 19 residues. This clonotype originated in a man between 18 and 35 years old in good health and CMV-seropositive. The V call is TRBV7-8, the J call TRBJ2-7, with 12 bases that match TRBD2. Sequenced sample: PBMCs. CDR3 sequence (DNA): TGTGCCAGCAGCCCACGATTAGGACTAGCGGGAATTAGCTCCTACGAGCAGTACTTC. This encodes CASSPRLGLAGISSYEQYF.